What follows are 27 T cell receptor beta chains derived from one specimen sequenced in a study of shared clonotypes between healthy human individuals (dated by TCRdb to 2018 to 2021). Library method: the immunoSEQ multiplex PCR assay. Entries here come from immuneACCESS through TCRdb and include only in-frame sequences with V and J called. Some clones fail to appear in such tables; in the studies checked, an unresolved V gene covers under half of the shortfall, and the cause of the remainder is unknown. The sample has hundreds of thousands of clones on record, around 81% of them singletons. The ten largest account for 12% of the sample. What was sequenced was PBMCs. The receptors were gathered from a woman aged 40-49 years in good health. Some clones in this sample may be carry-over from other donors' samples.

The CDR3 loop reads CASSFGGAGVGETQYF. CDR3 nucleotides: TGTGCCAGCAGTTTTGGGGGTGCGGGGGTTGGAGAGACCCAGTACTTC. This chain uses TRBV28 with TRBJ2-5; 7 bases are a match to TRBD2. The V gene's germline CDR1 is MDHEN and CDR2 SYDVKM. The V gene end was trimmed by 3 bases and the J gene end by 4 bases; junction bases not matched to a gene: 11. The CDR3 is 16 amino acids.

This chain links TRBV7-9 with TRBJ1-4, with 9 bases aligning to TRBD1. The CDR3 spans 16 residues. Trimming took 4 bases from V and 6 from J; bases not matched to a gene: 9. Germline CDR1 and CDR2: SEHNR and FQNEAQ (reference sequence). CDR3 bases: TGTGCCAGCAGCTCGGGACAGGGAGGGGGACATGAAAAACTGTTTTTT. Its translation: CASSSGQGGGHEKLFF.

The CDR3 region has the DNA TGTGCCAGCAGCCCCCGGTTGCAGGGAGAGACCCAGTACTTC. Translated, it gives CASSPRLQGETQYF. The chain recombines TRBV5-6 with TRBJ2-5, with D possibly being TRBD1 (5 bases). V lost 4 bases, J lost 4 bases, and 14 bases lay in between. Germline V CDR1 and CDR2: SGHDT, YYEEEE. The CDR3 sequence is 14 residues long.

The chain has TRBV4-1 and TRBJ1-1, with 7 bases fitting TRBD1. CDR1 is MGHRA, CDR2 YSYEKL, per germline. Trimming removed 2 bases from V and 5 bases from J; junction bases left unmatched: 5. This CDR3 is built from 14 residues. The CDR3 DNA follows: TGCGCCAGCAGCCAACCGACAGGGCGAACTGAAGCTTTCTTT. This translates into CASSQPTGRTEAFF.

The chain links TRBV4-1 to TRBJ1-3; 9 bases line up with TRBD1. With V trimmed by 3 bases and J by 1 base, 7 bases remained unmatched. Looked up from germline, CDR1 is MGHRA and CDR2 is YSYEKL. This CDR3 region has 17 residues. The CDR3, as DNA: TGCGCCAGCAGCCAGCTAGCGGGACAGGGATCTGGAAACACCATATATTTT. Its protein is CASSQLAGQGSGNTIYF.

Comments on this clone: The sample holds other DNA sequences that translate to the same CDR3. CDR3 sequence reads: CASRAPNQPQHF. The CDR3, as DNA: TGTGCCAGCAGGGCCCCCAATCAGCCCCAGCATTTT. The chain is built from TRBV28 and TRBJ1-5, with D hard to call. CDR3 size: 12 residues. CDR1 MDHEN and CDR2 SYDVKM come from the germline V gene. V was cut by 6 bases and J by 3 bases, with 6 bases left in between. Supplemented by reference TRBV28 and TRBJ1-5, the full variable domain reads DVKVTQSSRYLVKRTGEKVFLECVQDMDHENMFWYRQDPGLGLRLIYFSYDVKMKEKGDIPEGYSVSREKKERFSLILESASTNQTSMYLCASRAPNQPQHFGDGTRLSIL.

The J gene is TRBJ2-7, the V gene TRBV6-5; 14 positions match TRBD2. The CDR3 consists of 15 residues. Germline loops: CDR1 MNHEY, CDR2 SVGAGI. Unmatched junction bases numbered 3, after V lost 4 bases and J lost 4 bases. The CDR3 spells CASSSRLAGGYEQYF. Written as DNA, the CDR3 is TGTGCCAGCAGTTCCAGACTAGCGGGAGGGTACGAGCAGTACTTC.

V and J are TRBV28 and TRBJ2-2; D may be TRBD2 (5 bases). Between the trimmed V and J ends, which lost 7 bases and 0 bases, there was a span of 6 bases. Germline CDR1 and CDR2: MDHEN and SYDVKM. The CDR3 is 13 amino acids. The CDR3 nucleotides read TGTGCCAGCATCGGGACGAACACCGGGGAGCTGTTTTTT. Residues: CASIGTNTGELFF.

This clone was counted once. Here the CDR3 reads CASIPPGHSGNTIYF. The CDR3 region has the DNA TGTGCCAGCATTCCGCCGGGACACTCTGGAAACACCATATATTTT. The chain employs TRBV6-5 and TRBJ1-3; tentative D call: TRBD1 (6 bases). This CDR3 is built from 15 residues. The germline V and J ends were trimmed by 7 bases and 0 bases, with 13 bases remaining between them. Germline loops: CDR1 MNHEY, CDR2 SVGAGI.

V and J are TRBV19 and TRBJ2-7, with unresolved D. Per germline, CDR1 LNHDA and CDR2 SQIVND (reference sequence). V lost 1 base, J lost 5 bases, and 21 bases lay in between. There are 17 residues in the CDR3. As DNA, the CDR3 is TGTGCCAGTAGTATAGGGTCTTCGTTACGAGGAGAGGACGAGCAGTACTTC. Residues: CASSIGSSLRGEDEQYF.

A note on this clone: Other DNA variants within this sample encode the same CDR3. The chain combines TRBV20-1 with TRBJ1-4; possibly TRBD1 for D (5 bases). There are 11 residues in the CDR3. Trimming removed 5 bases from V and 8 bases from J, with 9 bases in between. CDR1 and CDR2 (germline): DFQATT, SNEGSKA (reference sequence). The CDR3 loop reads CSAGDPEKLFF. In DNA, the CDR3 is TGCAGTGCTGGGGACCCGGAAAAACTGTTTTTT.

This clone was found once. The chain employs TRBV6-5 and TRBJ2-7; 9 bases are a match to TRBD2. The CDR3 is 16 residues long. The trim removed 0 bases at V and 2 bases at J, leaving 5 bases unmatched. Germline V lookup: CDR1 MNHEY, CDR2 SVGAGI. CDR3 bases: TGTGCCAGCAGTTACTCGCCGACTAGCGGCGCCTACGAGCAGTACTTC. Residues: CASSYSPTSGAYEQYF.

The CDR3 loop is CASSLGQGPNEQFF. The CDR3 DNA sequence: TGCGCCAGCAGCTTGGGACAGGGCCCCAATGAGCAGTTCTTC. The gene calls are TRBV5-1 and TRBJ2-1; TRBD1 matches 7 bases. The CDR3 consists of 14 residues. CDR1 is SGHRS and CDR2 is YFSETQ in the germline V gene. The V gene end was trimmed by 0 bases and the J gene end by 6 bases; junction bases not matched to a gene: 3.

This clone was observed a few times. This chain uses TRBV7-8 with TRBJ1-1; the match to TRBD1 covers 8 bases. Germline CDR1 reads SGHVS; CDR2 reads FQNEAQ. With V trimmed by 5 bases and J by 7 bases, 6 bases remained unmatched. The CDR3 contains 13 residues. CDR3 region: CASSRDRLIEAFF. CDR3 nucleotides: TGTGCCAGCAGCCGGGACAGGCTGATTGAAGCTTTCTTT.

V and J are TRBV7-3 and TRBJ1-2, with D maybe TRBD1 (5 bases). From germline, CDR1 is SGHTA and CDR2 FQGTGA. The CDR3 consists of 16 residues. Trimming pared 5 bases from V and 8 bases from J, leaving 24 bases between. CDR3 in DNA: TGTGCCAGCAGCCAACGTTCAAGTTGGGGAGGACACGGCTACACCTTC. Translation: CASSQRSSWGGHGYTF.

This chain connects TRBV30 to TRBJ1-2, with D perhaps TRBD1 (5 bases). There are 12 residues in the CDR3. V was trimmed by 5 bases and J by 4 bases, leaving 11 bases between them. Germline V gene lookup returns CDR1 GTSNPN and CDR2 SVGIG (reference sequence). The CDR3 spells CAWASGSYGYTF. In DNA, the CDR3 is TGTGCCTGGGCGTCAGGGAGCTATGGCTACACCTTC.

This chain joins TRBV28 and TRBJ2-7; D remains unclear. The CDR3 has 12 amino acids. Trimming shortened V by 5 bases and J by 4 bases, and 9 bases separated the two germline ends. CDR1 MDHEN and CDR2 SYDVKM come from the germline V gene. This CDR3 reads CASSKPLYEQYF. The DNA of the CDR3 is TGTGCCAGCAGTAAGCCTCTGTACGAGCAGTACTTC.

The rearrangement joins TRBV2 to TRBJ2-7; perhaps D is TRBD1 or TRBD2 (5 bases each). The CDR3 totals 13 residues. CDR1 is SNHLY, CDR2 FYNNEI, per germline. Trimming cost V 8 bases and J 0 bases, with 11 bases left between them. CDR3 bases: TGTGCCAGCGCCGGGACCGACTCCTACGAGCAGTACTTC. Its translation: CASAGTDSYEQYF.

This clone was recorded many times. The rearrangement uses TRBV27 and TRBJ2-3; the D is unclear. CDR1 MNHEY and CDR2 SMNVEV come from the germline V gene (reference sequence). V was cut by 3 bases and J by 0 bases, with 10 bases left in between. The CDR3 spans 15 residues. CDR3 DNA sequence: TGTGCCAGCAGTTTGCAAGACCCAAGCACAGATACGCAGTATTTT. Its protein product is CASSLQDPSTDTQYF.

This clone was observed a few times. The V and J genes are TRBV5-1 and TRBJ1-2; D perhaps matches TRBD1 (5 bases). V dropped 4 bases and J dropped 6 bases, with 13 bases sitting between them. The V gene's germline CDR1 is SGHRS and CDR2 YFSETQ. The CDR3 contains 13 residues. CDR3 nucleotide sequence: TGCGCCAGCAGCCAGGGTCTGACGGATGGCTACACCTTC. The encoded protein is CASSQGLTDGYTF.

This clone was detected many times. The chain uses TRBV18 and TRBJ2-1; D might be TRBD2 (11 bases). Per germline, CDR1 KGHSH and CDR2 LQKENI. The CDR3 has 16 amino acids. The ends were cut back, 2 bases at V and 8 bases at J, with 19 bases in the middle. This CDR3 is CASSPATSGTGDEQFF. DNA of the CDR3: TGTGCCAGCTCACCAGCGACTAGCGGGACAGGGGATGAGCAGTTCTTC.

The J gene is TRBJ1-1, the V gene TRBV11-2; no reliable D call. Per germline, CDR1 SGHAT and CDR2 FQNNGV. This CDR3 spans 11 amino acids. Trimming removed 3 bases from V and 8 bases from J, with 7 bases in between. The CDR3 DNA follows: TGTGCCAGCAGCTTTGCAAGGGAAGCTTTCTTT. This sequence encodes CASSFAREAFF.

The chain carries TRBV6-1 and TRBJ2-2, with unresolved D. Per the germline V gene, CDR1 is MNHNS and CDR2 is SASEGT. The V end was cut by 5 bases, the J end by 5 bases, with 6 bases between. The CDR3 sequence is 12 residues long. Written as DNA, the CDR3 is TGTGCCAGCAGTAAACGAACCGGGGAGCTGTTTTTT. Translated, it gives CASSKRTGELFF.

This clone occurred a few times. This chain links TRBV7-9 with TRBJ1-5, with TRBD1 matching 7 bases. CDR3 size: 14 residues. Germline V gives CDR1 SEHNR, CDR2 FQNEAQ (reference sequence). Unmatched junction bases numbered 9, after V lost 6 bases and J lost 7 bases. The CDR3 sequence: CASSSTGVNQPQHF. The CDR3 DNA reads TGTGCCAGCAGTAGCACAGGGGTTAACCAGCCCCAGCATTTT.

This clone was counted a few times. This CDR3 reads CASSLSNSYYEQYF. The DNA for the CDR3 is TGTGCCAGCAGCCTCTCCAACAGCTATTACGAGCAGTACTTC. V is TRBV27 and J is TRBJ2-7; unclear D gene. Germline lookup yields CDR1 MNHEY and CDR2 SMNVEV (reference sequence). The CDR3 runs to 14 residues. Trimming left V 6 bases short and J 4 bases short, with 16 bases between.

The chain couples TRBV4-1 to TRBJ1-5; D remains unclear. The CDR3 is made up of 17 amino acids. Per germline, CDR1 MGHRA and CDR2 YSYEKL. The V end lost 0 bases, the J end lost 1 base, and 13 bases lay between the germline ends. CDR3 in amino acids: CASSQEYEALSNQPQHF. The CDR3 coding sequence is TGCGCCAGCAGCCAAGAATACGAAGCGTTAAGCAATCAGCCCCAGCATTTT.

This clone appeared once. The chain employs TRBV9 and TRBJ2-3; D ambiguous. The CDR3 length is 14 residues. Germline V gene data show CDR1 as SGDLS and CDR2 as YYNGEE. V lost 2 bases, J lost 0 bases, and 7 bases lay in between. CDR3 nucleotides: TGTGCCAGCAGCGTCCTCGGGAGCACAGATACGCAGTATTTT. Its protein product is CASSVLGSTDTQYF.